This passage covers 20 T cell receptor beta chains from one sample sequenced in a study of OX40 agonist ivuxolimab in advanced cancers. Sequencing used immunoSEQ multiplex PCR; TCRdb keeps in-frame clones, though not all of them. The table has tens of thousands of clones, 80% to 95% seen once. The sequenced sample was CD4+ or CD8+ T cells sorted from blood, obtained in a trial of the OX40 agonist ivuxolimab. The receptors here all came from an adult with an advanced solid tumor such as melanoma, head and neck, liver or kidney cancer.

The chain carries TRBV19 and TRBJ2-2; a weak D match, TRBD2 (5 bases). Per germline, CDR1 LNHDA and CDR2 SQIVND (reference sequence). This CDR3 has 15 amino acids. The ends were cut back, 7 bases at V and 5 bases at J, with 17 bases in the middle. CDR3 coding DNA: TGTGCCAGTAACCCCCTCATGACGGGGACCGGGGAGCTGTTTTTT. Protein product: CASNPLMTGTGELFF.

This chain uses TRBV2 with TRBJ2-1; the match to TRBD2 covers 10 bases. J was trimmed by 10 bases and V by 4 bases; bases with no gene match: 10. The CDR3 is made up of 15 amino acids. Germline CDR1 is SNHLY and CDR2 is FYNNEI. For the CDR3, the DNA is TGTGCCAGCAGTGTTTGGGCTAGCGGGGGCCAAGAGCAGTTCTTC. Amino acids: CASSVWASGGQEQFF. The full variable domain, completed using reference TRBV2 and TRBJ2-1, is EPEVTQTPSHQVTQMGQEVILRCVPISNHLYFYWYRQILGQKVEFLVSFYNNEISEKSEIFDDQFSVERPDGSNFTLKIRSTKLEDSAMYFCASSVWASGGQEQFFGPGTRLTVL.

This chain joins TRBV5-1 and TRBJ1-6; TRBD1 matches at 12 bases. CDR1 and CDR2 from the germline V gene are SGHRS and YFSETQ. V was pared by 3 bases and J by 7 bases, with 2 bases of the junction left unmatched. The CDR3 loop spans 15 amino acids. The CDR3 coding sequence is TGCGCCAGCAGCTCGGGACAGGGGGCGAATTCACCCCTCCACTTT. As protein: CASSSGQGANSPLHF. The complete variable domain, with remaining parts taken from reference TRBV5-1 and TRBJ1-6, reads KAGVTQTPRYLIKTRGQQVTLSCSPISGHRSVSWYQQTPGQGLQFLFEYFSETQRNKGNFPGRFSGRQFSNSRSEMNVSTLELGDSALYLCASSSGQGANSPLHFGNGTRLTVT.

The V and J genes are TRBV6-5 and TRBJ1-2, with D hard to call. V lost 0 bases and J lost 4, with 6 bases in between. Germline assignment: CDR1 MNHEY and CDR2 SVGAGI. The CDR3 consists of 13 residues. In nucleotides, the CDR3 is TGTGCCAGCAGTTACTCGGCGGGCTATGGCTACACCTTC. Its protein is CASSYSAGYGYTF.

The chain employs TRBV6-5 and TRBJ1-2; the D is unclear. The CDR3 loop spans 14 amino acids. Germline V gene lookup returns CDR1 MNHEY and CDR2 SVGAGI. Trimming removed 2 bases from V and 8 bases from J, with 15 bases in between. The CDR3 DNA sequence: TGTGCCAGCAGTTACGCCCCCGGGGTCGGAGGCTACACCTTC. Its translation is CASSYAPGVGGYTF.

The rearrangement uses TRBV7-3 and TRBJ2-4; tentatively, D is TRBD1 or TRBD2 (5 bases each). CDR1 is SGHTA and CDR2 is FQGTGA in the germline V gene. This CDR3 spans 16 amino acids. V was shortened by 5 bases and J by 3 bases, with 17 bases between the two germline ends. As DNA, the CDR3 is TGTGCCAGCAGCGAGTTTCGGGACCAACTCAAAAACATTCAGTACTTC. The encoded protein is CASSEFRDQLKNIQYF.

Only one count was recorded for this clone. The V and J genes are TRBV7-9 and TRBJ2-3; no firm D call. Trimming cost V 3 bases and J 1 base, with 8 bases left between them. The CDR3 totals 14 residues. From germline, CDR1 is SEHNR and CDR2 FQNEAQ (reference sequence). In DNA form, the CDR3 reads TGTGCCAGCAGCTTGGCCCCTGGCACAGATACGCAGTATTTT. Encoded protein: CASSLAPGTDTQYF.

This rearrangement joins TRBV27 to TRBJ2-1, with 13 bases aligning to TRBD2. With 8 bases clipped from V and 5 bases from J, the junction kept 6 bases outside the gene matches. Per the germline V gene, CDR1 is MNHEY and CDR2 is SMNVEV (reference sequence). The CDR3 runs to 15 residues. CDR3 in DNA: TGTGCCAGCTCCCAAACTAGCGGGGGGGACAATGAGCAGTTCTTC. This encodes CASSQTSGGDNEQFF.

V is TRBV5-1 and J is TRBJ2-1; 8 bases fit TRBD1. Germline V lookup: CDR1 SGHRS, CDR2 YFSETQ. The CDR3 consists of 16 residues. Unmatched junction bases numbered 11, after V lost 4 bases and J lost 5 bases. The CDR3 sequence is CASSARTGLINNEQFF. The CDR3 DNA reads TGCGCCAGCAGCGCCCGGACAGGGTTGATAAACAATGAGCAGTTCTTC.

The chain couples TRBV9 to TRBJ2-7; TRBD2 might be the D (6 bases). The germline CDR1 and CDR2 sequences are SGDLS and YYNGEE. The CDR3 totals 13 residues. V lost 2 bases and J 2 bases, leaving 8 bases between the germline ends. CDR3 amino acids: CASSVEGPYEQYF. DNA of the CDR3: TGTGCCAGCAGCGTGGAGGGGCCCTACGAGCAGTACTTC.

The chain is built from TRBV29-1 and TRBJ2-5; the match to TRBD2 covers 12 bases. Germline CDR1 is SQVTM and CDR2 is ANQGSEA. V dropped 6 bases and J dropped 5; count of bases not matched to a gene: 13. The CDR3 consists of 16 residues. The CDR3 sequence: CSVDGLAGPTPETQYF. The CDR3 region has the DNA TGCAGCGTGGATGGACTAGCGGGGCCCACCCCTGAGACCCAGTACTTC.

The V call is TRBV27, the J call TRBJ1-2; 7 positions agree with TRBD1. The CDR3 runs to 13 residues. Germline V gene lookup returns CDR1 MNHEY and CDR2 SMNVEV (reference sequence). Trimming removed 5 bases from V and 7 bases from J; junction bases left unmatched: 7. The DNA for the CDR3 is TGTGCCAGCAGTCCAGGGGGTTCGGTTGGCTACACCTTC. It is translated as CASSPGGSVGYTF.

The table lists this clone with a count of one. V gene TRBV6-5 combines with J gene TRBJ1-1; D is unresolved. There are 12 residues in the CDR3. Germline V gives CDR1 MNHEY, CDR2 SVGAGI. Trimming shortened V by 6 bases and J by 4 bases, and 9 bases separated the two germline ends. The CDR3 here is CASSLAGTEAFF. The CDR3 DNA follows: TGTGCCAGCAGCCTTGCGGGCACTGAAGCTTTCTTT.

The chain has TRBV5-4 and TRBJ2-2; D unclear. CDR3 length equals 14 residues. V shed 1 base and J shed 4 bases, with 8 bases lying between them. Per the germline V gene, CDR1 is SGHNT and CDR2 is YYREEE (reference sequence). The CDR3 DNA is TGTGCCAGCAGCTTGTTCGCGGCCACCGGGGAGCTGTTTTTT. It codes for CASSLFAATGELFF.

Notes on this clone: This sample includes further DNA sequences coding for the same CDR3. The CDR3 sequence: CASSPPQHF. The CDR3 nucleotides read TGTGCCAGCAGCCCGCCCCAGCATTTT. The chain is built from TRBV28 and TRBJ1-5, with unresolved D. Per germline, CDR1 MDHEN and CDR2 SYDVKM. The V and J ends lost 6 bases and 9 bases respectively, with 3 bases between them. This CDR3 is 9 amino acids long.

V is TRBV14 and J is TRBJ2-3; D may be TRBD2 (6 bases). V was clipped by 1 base and J by 7 bases, with 12 bases between them. There are 14 residues in the CDR3. The V gene's germline CDR1 is SGHDN and CDR2 FVKESK. CDR3 coding DNA: TGTGCCAGCAGCCAAGGAATGCGGGGTAATACGCAGTATTTT. It specifies CASSQGMRGNTQYF.

The chain is built from TRBV29-1 and TRBJ1-2, with no clear D. V shed 4 bases and J shed 4 bases, with 7 bases lying between them. Germline lookup yields CDR1 SQVTM and CDR2 ANQGSEA. The CDR3 consists of 11 residues. CDR3 amino acids: CSVGHPYGYTF. The CDR3 DNA reads as TGCAGCGTTGGACACCCCTATGGCTACACCTTC.

CDR3 nucleotides: TGTGCCAGCAGCGTAACGGGGACGGAGACCCAGTACTTC. Residues: CASSVTGTETQYF. V gene TRBV9 combines with J gene TRBJ2-5; either TRBD1 or TRBD2 may supply D (5 bases each). Trimming removed 1 base at V and 5 bases at J, with 9 bases between. Germline-derived CDR1 and CDR2 are SGDLS and YYNGEE. The CDR3 covers 13 residues.

This chain joins TRBV27 and TRBJ1-1; D may be TRBD1 (6 bases). CDR1 and CDR2 from the germline V gene are MNHEY and SMNVEV (reference sequence). There are 16 residues in the CDR3. With 4 bases removed from V and 1 base from J, the gap between germline ends came to 16 bases. CDR3 protein: CASSSYTGNGNTEAFF. Here the CDR3 DNA reads TGTGCCAGCAGTTCCTACACAGGGAATGGGAACACTGAAGCTTTCTTT.

The rearrangement uses TRBV27 and TRBJ2-1; D remains ambiguous. Germline CDR1 is MNHEY and CDR2 is SMNVEV (reference sequence). The CDR3 contains 15 residues. Between the trimmed V and J ends, which lost 2 bases and 4 bases, there was a span of 12 bases. The CDR3 DNA reads TGTGCCAGCAGTTTAAATAGGGATTGGTACAATGAGCAGTTCTTC. Its protein is CASSLNRDWYNEQFF.